This T cell receptor beta chain was observed in a study of T cells after yellow fever vaccination. Whole-study context: Those fractions that held only low numbers of cells were prepared using the SMART-Seq v4 Ultra Low Input RNA kit.

For TCR, cDNA came from 5'RACE template switching, which added a universal primer site and UMIs. TCRdb recomputed calls from the 5' RACE reads with MiXCR, one row per CDR3 protein. The profile shows roughly 180,000 distinct CDR3 sequences, approximately 6.2% of them singletons. The table lists this clonotype with many counts. Its specificity is not known. The CDR3 totals 17 residues. Germline CDR1 and CDR2: SGHRS and YFSETQ. V was trimmed by 4 bases and J by 0 bases, leaving 17 bases between them. Study results and caveats: Abundant clonotypes from the bulk population could have been carried over as contaminants into FACS-sorted repertoires. A faster peak, day 5 versus 15, was reached by the weaker secondary response.

The specimen was CD4+ T cells sorted from PBMCs, collected on the day of the first yellow fever vaccination. This sequence was found in a man aged 18-30 years who received the YFV17D yellow fever vaccine. V and J are TRBV5-1 and TRBJ2-1; D uncertain. The CDR3 DNA follows: TGCGCCAGCAGCCCCCACGCGAATATTGGCTCCTACAATGAGCAGTTCTTC. Translation: CASSPHANIGSYNEQFF.